The clone carrying this T cell receptor beta chain showed up many times. There were only Caucasian adults among the donors, and all lived in Nashville, Tennessee. Per the germline V gene, CDR1 is MNHEY and CDR2 is SVGAGI. Deletions cut 4 bases from V and 7 bases from J, with 16 bases between. The CDR3 length is 15 residues. These data belong to a study of shared clonotypes between healthy human individuals. Original processing methods: ImmunoSEQ sequences covered only the junction and lacked quality scores; filtering therefore differed. This table comes from immunoSEQ multiplex PCR, and its TCRdb copy is limited to in-frame clones, with some not included. V, J and clone size were drawn from that table, and D and trimming were deduced from the DNA. The repertoire has 400,000 to 600,000 clones, about 76% of them found once; the top ten carry 13%.

The sequencing input was PBMCs. V and J are TRBV6-5 and TRBJ1-4; D gene ambiguous. The sequence derives from a woman aged 40 to 50 in good health. Some clones in this sample may be carry-over from other donors' samples. CDR3 in DNA: TGTGCCAGCAGTTCTCACTTAGCGGGGTCTGAAAAACTGTTTTTT. Its translation: CASSSHLAGSEKLFF.